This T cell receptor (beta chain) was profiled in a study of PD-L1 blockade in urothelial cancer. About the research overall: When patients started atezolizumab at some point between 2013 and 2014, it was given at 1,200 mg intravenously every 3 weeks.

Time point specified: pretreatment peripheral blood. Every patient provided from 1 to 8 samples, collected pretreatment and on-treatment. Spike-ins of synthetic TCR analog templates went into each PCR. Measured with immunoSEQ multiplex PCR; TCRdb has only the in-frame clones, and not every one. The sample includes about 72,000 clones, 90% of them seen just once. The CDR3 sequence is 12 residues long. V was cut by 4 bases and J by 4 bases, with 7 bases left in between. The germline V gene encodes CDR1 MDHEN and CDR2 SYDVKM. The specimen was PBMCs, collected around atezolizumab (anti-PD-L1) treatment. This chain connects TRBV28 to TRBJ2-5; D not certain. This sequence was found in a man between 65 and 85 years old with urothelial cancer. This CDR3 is CASSSRLETQYF. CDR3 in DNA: TGTGCCAGCAGTTCGAGGTTAGAGACCCAGTACTTC. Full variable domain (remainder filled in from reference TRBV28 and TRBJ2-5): DVKVTQSSRYLVKRTGEKVFLECVQDMDHENMFWYRQDPGLGLRLIYFSYDVKMKEKGDIPEGYSVSREKKERFSLILESASTNQTSMYLCASSSRLETQYFGPGTRLLVL.